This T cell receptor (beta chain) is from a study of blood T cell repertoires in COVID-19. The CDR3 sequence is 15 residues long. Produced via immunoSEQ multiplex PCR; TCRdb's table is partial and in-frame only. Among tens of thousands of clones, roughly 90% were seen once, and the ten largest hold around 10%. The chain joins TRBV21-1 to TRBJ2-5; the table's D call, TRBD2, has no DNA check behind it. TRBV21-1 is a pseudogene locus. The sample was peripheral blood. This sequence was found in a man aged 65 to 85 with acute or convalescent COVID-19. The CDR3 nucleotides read TGTGCCAGCAGCACTACCCTGGACCGGAGGGGGACCCAGTACTTC. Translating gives CASSTTLDRRGTQYF.